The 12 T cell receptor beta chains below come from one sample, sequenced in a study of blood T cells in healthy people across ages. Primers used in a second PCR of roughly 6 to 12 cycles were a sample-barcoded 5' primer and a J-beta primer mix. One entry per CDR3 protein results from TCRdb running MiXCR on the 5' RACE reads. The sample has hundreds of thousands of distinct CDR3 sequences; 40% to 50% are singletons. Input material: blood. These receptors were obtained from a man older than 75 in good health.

CDR3 sequence: CASSPTGTGGRAEAFF. CDR3 nucleotides: TGTGCCAGCAGCCCCACGGGAACAGGGGGCCGGGCTGAAGCTTTCTTT. The gene calls are TRBV3-1 and TRBJ1-1, with 9 nucleotides matching TRBD1. CDR1 and CDR2 (germline): LGHDT, YNNKEL (reference sequence). With V trimmed by 4 bases and J by 6 bases, 12 bases remained unmatched. The CDR3 is 16 amino acids.

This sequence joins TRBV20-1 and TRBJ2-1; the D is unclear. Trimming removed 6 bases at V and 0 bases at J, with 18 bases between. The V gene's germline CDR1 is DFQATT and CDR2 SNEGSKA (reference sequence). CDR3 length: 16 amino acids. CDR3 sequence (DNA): TGCAGTGCCCGCCCATTCGACCAGAGCTCCTACAATGAGCAGTTCTTC. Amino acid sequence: CSARPFDQSSYNEQFF.

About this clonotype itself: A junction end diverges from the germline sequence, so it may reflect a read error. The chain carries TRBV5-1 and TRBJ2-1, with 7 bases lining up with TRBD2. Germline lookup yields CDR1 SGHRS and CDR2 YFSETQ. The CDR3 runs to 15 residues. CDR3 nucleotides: TGCGCCAGCAGCTTGGGCGGGAGCTCCTACAATGGGCAGTTCTTC. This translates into CASSLGGSSYNGQFF.

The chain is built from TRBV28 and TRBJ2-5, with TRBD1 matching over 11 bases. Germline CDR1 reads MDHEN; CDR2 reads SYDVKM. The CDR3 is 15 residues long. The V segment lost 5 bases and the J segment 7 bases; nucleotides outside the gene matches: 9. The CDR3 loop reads CASSLPGQGGVTQYF. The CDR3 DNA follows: TGTGCCAGCAGTCTACCGGGACAGGGGGGAGTGACCCAGTACTTC. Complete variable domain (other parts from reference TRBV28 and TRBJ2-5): DVKVTQSSRYLVKRTGEKVFLECVQDMDHENMFWYRQDPGLGLRLIYFSYDVKMKEKGDIPEGYSVSREKKERFSLILESASTNQTSMYLCASSLPGQGGVTQYFGPGTRLLVL.

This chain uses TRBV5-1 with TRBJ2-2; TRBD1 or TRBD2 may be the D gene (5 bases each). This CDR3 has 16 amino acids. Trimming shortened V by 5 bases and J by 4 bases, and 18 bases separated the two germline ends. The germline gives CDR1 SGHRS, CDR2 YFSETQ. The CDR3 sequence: CASRLHGTVGTGELFF. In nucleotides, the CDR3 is TGCGCCAGCAGACTCCACGGGACGGTTGGCACCGGGGAGCTGTTTTTT.

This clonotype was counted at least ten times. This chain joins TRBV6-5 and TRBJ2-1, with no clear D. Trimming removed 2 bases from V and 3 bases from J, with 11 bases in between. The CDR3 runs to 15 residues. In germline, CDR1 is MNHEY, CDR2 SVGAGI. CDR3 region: CASSYVAAFYNEQFF. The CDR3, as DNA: TGTGCCAGCAGTTACGTGGCTGCCTTCTACAATGAGCAGTTCTTC.

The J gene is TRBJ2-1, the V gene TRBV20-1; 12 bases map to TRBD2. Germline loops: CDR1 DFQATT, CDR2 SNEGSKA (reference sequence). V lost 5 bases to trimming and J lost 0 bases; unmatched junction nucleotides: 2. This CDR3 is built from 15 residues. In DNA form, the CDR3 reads TGCAGTGCTGTGACTAGCGGGAGCTCCTACAATGAGCAGTTCTTC. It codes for CSAVTSGSSYNEQFF.

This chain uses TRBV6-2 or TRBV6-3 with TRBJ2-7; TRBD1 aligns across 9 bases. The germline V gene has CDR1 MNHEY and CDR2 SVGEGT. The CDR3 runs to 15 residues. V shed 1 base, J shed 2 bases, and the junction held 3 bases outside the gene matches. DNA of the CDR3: TGTGCCAGCAGTTACTACCGGACAGGGGCCTACGAGCAGTACTTC. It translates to CASSYYRTGAYEQYF.

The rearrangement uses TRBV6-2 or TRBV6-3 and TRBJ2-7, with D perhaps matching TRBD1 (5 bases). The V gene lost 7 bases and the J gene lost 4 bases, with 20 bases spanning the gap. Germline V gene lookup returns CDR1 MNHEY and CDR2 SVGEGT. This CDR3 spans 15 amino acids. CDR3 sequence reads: CASKYDSLLLYEQYF. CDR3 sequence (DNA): TGTGCCAGCAAATACGACAGCCTCCTCCTGTACGAGCAGTACTTC.

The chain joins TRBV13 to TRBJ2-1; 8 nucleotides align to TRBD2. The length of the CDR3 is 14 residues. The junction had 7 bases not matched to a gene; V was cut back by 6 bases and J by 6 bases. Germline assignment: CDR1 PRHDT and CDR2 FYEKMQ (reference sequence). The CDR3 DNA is TGTGCCAGCAGAGGCGGGGGGCGTTTCAATGAGCAGTTCTTC. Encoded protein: CASRGGGRFNEQFF.

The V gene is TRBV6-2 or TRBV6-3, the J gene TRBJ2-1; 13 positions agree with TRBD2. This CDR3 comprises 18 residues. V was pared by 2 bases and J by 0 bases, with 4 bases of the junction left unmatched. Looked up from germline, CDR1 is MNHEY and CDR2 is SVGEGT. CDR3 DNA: TGTGCCAGCAGTTACAGACTAGCGGGAGGTACCTCCTACAATGAGCAGTTCTTC. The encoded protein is CASSYRLAGGTSYNEQFF.

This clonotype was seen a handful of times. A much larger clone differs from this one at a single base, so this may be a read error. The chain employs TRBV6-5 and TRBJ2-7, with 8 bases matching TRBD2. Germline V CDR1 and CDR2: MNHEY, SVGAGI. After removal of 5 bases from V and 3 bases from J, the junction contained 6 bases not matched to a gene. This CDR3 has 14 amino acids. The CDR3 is CASSVRRGDYEQYF. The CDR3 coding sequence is TGTGCCAGCAGTGTGAGGCGGGGGGACTACGAGCAGTACTTC.